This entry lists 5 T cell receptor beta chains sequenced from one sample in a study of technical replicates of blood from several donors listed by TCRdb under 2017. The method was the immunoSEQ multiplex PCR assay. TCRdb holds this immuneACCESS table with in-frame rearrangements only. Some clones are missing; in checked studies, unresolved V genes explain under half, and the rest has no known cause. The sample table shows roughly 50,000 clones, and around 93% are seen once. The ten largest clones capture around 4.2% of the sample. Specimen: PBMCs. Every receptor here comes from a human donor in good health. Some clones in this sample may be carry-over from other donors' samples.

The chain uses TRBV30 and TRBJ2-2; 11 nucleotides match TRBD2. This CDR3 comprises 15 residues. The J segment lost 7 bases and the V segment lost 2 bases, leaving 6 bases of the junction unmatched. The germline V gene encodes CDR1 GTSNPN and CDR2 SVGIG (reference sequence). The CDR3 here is CAWSNLGLADGELFF. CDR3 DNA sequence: TGTGCCTGGAGTAATCTGGGACTAGCGGACGGGGAGCTGTTTTTT.

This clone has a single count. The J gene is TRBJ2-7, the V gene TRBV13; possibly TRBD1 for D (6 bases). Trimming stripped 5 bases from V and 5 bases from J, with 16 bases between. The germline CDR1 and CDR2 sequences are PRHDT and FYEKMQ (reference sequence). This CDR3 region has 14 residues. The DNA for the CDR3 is TGTGCCAGCAGCCCACGAGGGGGTTCGCACGAGCAGTACTTC. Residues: CASSPRGGSHEQYF.

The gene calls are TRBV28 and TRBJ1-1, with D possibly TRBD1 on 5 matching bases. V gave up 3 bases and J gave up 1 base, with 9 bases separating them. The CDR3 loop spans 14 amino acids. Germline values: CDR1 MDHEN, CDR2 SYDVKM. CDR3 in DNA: TGTGCCAGCAGTTTGCCCCAGGGGAACACTGAAGCTTTCTTT. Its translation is CASSLPQGNTEAFF.

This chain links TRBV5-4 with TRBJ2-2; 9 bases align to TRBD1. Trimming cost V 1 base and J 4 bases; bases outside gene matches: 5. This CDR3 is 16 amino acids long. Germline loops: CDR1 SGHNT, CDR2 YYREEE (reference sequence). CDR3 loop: CASSLPRQGVTGELFF. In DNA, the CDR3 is TGTGCCAGCAGCTTGCCACGACAGGGGGTCACCGGGGAGCTGTTTTTT.

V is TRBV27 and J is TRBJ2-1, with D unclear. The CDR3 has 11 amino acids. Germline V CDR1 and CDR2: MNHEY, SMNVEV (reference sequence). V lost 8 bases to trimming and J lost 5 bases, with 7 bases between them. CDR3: CASGRDNEQFF. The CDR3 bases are TGTGCCAGCGGTCGGGACAATGAGCAGTTCTTC.